This T cell receptor (beta chain) came from a study of T-cell memory formation after mild COVID-19. TCRdb used MiXCR to reprocess the 5' RACE reads, holding one entry per CDR3 protein. The sample has about 470,000 distinct CDR3 sequences, roughly 23% seen once; the top ten hold about an eighth. CDR1 SGHRS and CDR2 YFSETQ come from the germline V gene. This CDR3 region has 17 residues. V lost 3 bases and J 2 bases, leaving 19 bases between the germline ends. This clonotype was seen ten or more times. The receptor comes from an adult woman who had mild COVID-19 (a few samples of this study predate the infection). Cell type and time point are not known. Material: PBMCs or a T cell subset sorted from them (not recorded which). The chain carries TRBV5-1 and TRBJ2-3; D is possibly TRBD1 (6 bases). Here the CDR3 reads CASSSQGRVGPTDTQYF. The CDR3 DNA reads TGCGCCAGCAGCTCACAGGGACGGGTCGGCCCCACAGATACGCAGTATTTT.